Following are 5 T cell receptor beta chains from one sample sequenced in a study of blood T cell repertoires in COVID-19. TCRdb's copy holds only in-frame clones and misses some; the assay was immunoSEQ multiplex PCR. This table has about 150,000 clones, 65% to 85% appearing once. The material sequenced was peripheral blood. All receptors come from a man between 65 and 85 years old with active or convalescent COVID-19.

The rearrangement joins TRBV5-1 to TRBJ1-4, with 11 bases that match TRBD1. Per the germline V gene, CDR1 is SGHRS and CDR2 is YFSETQ. This CDR3 has 14 residues. V dropped 4 bases and J dropped 7; count of bases not matched to a gene: 3. CDR3 in amino acids: CASSQGQGAEKLFF. Written as DNA, the CDR3 is TGCGCCAGCAGCCAAGGACAGGGGGCTGAAAAACTGTTTTTT. The variable domain in full, with the rest retrieved from reference TRBV5-1 and TRBJ1-4, is KAGVTQTPRYLIKTRGQQVTLSCSPISGHRSVSWYQQTPGQGLQFLFEYFSETQRNKGNFPGRFSGRQFSNSRSEMNVSTLELGDSALYLCASSQGQGAEKLFFGSGTQLSVL.

This clone was seen only a few times. This chain uses TRBV2 with TRBJ2-3, with D possibly matching TRBD2 (5 bases). Looked up from germline, CDR1 is SNHLY and CDR2 is FYNNEI. The CDR3 runs to 15 residues. Between the trimmed V and J ends, which lost 7 bases and 4 bases, there was a span of 18 bases. DNA for the CDR3: TGTGCCAGCATTCGGCGGGCGGAGATTCCAGATACGCAGTATTTT. Protein sequence: CASIRRAEIPDTQYF.

The chain employs TRBV5-1 and TRBJ2-1; 7 bases match TRBD2. The germline gives CDR1 SGHRS, CDR2 YFSETQ. Germline trimming cut 0 bases from V and 1 base from J; bases unmatched to any gene: 4. This CDR3 comprises 16 residues. For the CDR3, the DNA is TGCGCCAGCAGCTTGGGGATTAGCGGGTCCTACAATGAGCAGTTCTTC. Translation: CASSLGISGSYNEQFF.

This chain uses TRBV15 with TRBJ1-6; TRBD1 agrees at 8 bases. Germline CDR1 is LNHNV and CDR2 is YYDKDF (reference sequence). This CDR3 spans 15 amino acids. J lost 6 bases, V lost 4 bases, and 5 bases had no gene match. The CDR3 bases are TGTGCCACCAGCACTCGGACAGGGAGTAATTCACCCCTCCACTTT. Translated, it gives CATSTRTGSNSPLHF.

The chain has TRBV10-3 and TRBJ1-5, with unresolved D. With 4 bases removed from V and 0 bases from J, the gap between germline ends came to 7 bases. There are 14 residues in the CDR3. The germline V gene encodes CDR1 ENHRY and CDR2 SYGVKD. The CDR3 region has the DNA TGTGCCATCAGTGTTGGCAGTAGCAATCAGCCCCAGCATTTT. Protein product: CAISVGSSNQPQHF.